These 27 T cell receptor beta chains were all obtained from the same sample, sequenced in a study of blood T cell dynamics during melanoma immunotherapy. Time point specified: week 3, after first cycle of checkpoint inhibitor. Libraries were prepared by immunoSEQ multiplex PCR; TCRdb keeps only in-frame clonotypes and omits some of them. The data hold around 13,000 clones, with about 90% observed a single time. The sequences come from effector memory CD8+ T cells from blood, collected from a patient treated with checkpoint blockade. These receptor sequences come from a human donor with melanoma.

This rearrangement joins TRBV6-5 to TRBJ1-4; no clear D gene. Germline V gene data show CDR1 as MNHEY and CDR2 as SVGAGI. CDR3 length: 13 amino acids. V lost 3 bases to trimming and J lost 10 bases, with 12 bases between them. The CDR3, as DNA: TGTGCCAGCAGTTATACACCCTCGGGAAAACTGTTTTTT. Its protein product is CASSYTPSGKLFF.

In the case of this clone: The identical CDR3 is also encoded by other nucleotide sequences in the sample. The genes are TRBV27 and TRBJ1-2; D is perhaps TRBD1 (5 bases). The CDR3 runs to 14 residues. CDR1 MNHEY and CDR2 SMNVEV come from the germline V gene (reference sequence). Trimming shortened V by 3 bases and J by 4 bases, and 12 bases separated the two germline ends. This CDR3 reads CASSLKGPTYGYTF. In DNA form, the CDR3 reads TGTGCCAGCAGTTTGAAGGGACCCACCTATGGCTACACCTTC.

This chain connects TRBV7-2 to TRBJ2-7, with a possible D match to TRBD1 (6 bases). The CDR3 contains 14 residues. Between the trimmed V and J ends, which lost 5 bases and 5 bases, there was a span of 16 bases. CDR1 SGHTA and CDR2 FQGNSA come from the germline V gene. CDR3 DNA sequence: TGTGCCAGCAGCACAAGGGACAATCTTCACGAGCAGTACTTC. It specifies CASSTRDNLHEQYF.

This sequence joins TRBV5-4 and TRBJ2-3, with TRBD2 matching over 14 bases. Germline V gene lookup returns CDR1 SGHNT and CDR2 YYREEE (reference sequence). Trimming cost V 3 bases and J 2 bases; bases outside gene matches: 5. The CDR3 contains 17 residues. The CDR3 nucleotides read TGTGCCAGCAGCTCAGGGACTAGCGGGGGATACACAGATACGCAGTATTTT. Protein sequence: CASSSGTSGGYTDTQYF.

V gene TRBV27 combines with J gene TRBJ2-4; 9 bases match TRBD1. Looked up from germline, CDR1 is MNHEY and CDR2 is SMNVEV (reference sequence). This CDR3 region has 18 residues. J gave up 1 base and V 4 bases, and 11 bases lay outside the gene matches. The CDR3 DNA sequence: TGTGCCAGCAGTTCCTACCGGGACAGGGCTTGGGCCAAAAACATTCAGTACTTC. Translated, it gives CASSSYRDRAWAKNIQYF.

The chain carries TRBV28 and TRBJ2-7; D is unclear. V was shortened by 5 bases and J by 0 bases, with 11 bases between the two germline ends. The CDR3 has 14 amino acids. The germline V gene encodes CDR1 MDHEN and CDR2 SYDVKM. The DNA of the CDR3 is TGTGCCAGCAGTATGGCAGTCAGCTCCTACGAGCAGTACTTC. This encodes CASSMAVSSYEQYF. Supplemented by reference TRBV28 and TRBJ2-7, the full variable domain reads DVKVTQSSRYLVKRTGEKVFLECVQDMDHENMFWYRQDPGLGLRLIYFSYDVKMKEKGDIPEGYSVSREKKERFSLILESASTNQTSMYLCASSMAVSSYEQYFGPGTRLTVT.

This chain joins TRBV19 and TRBJ2-2; 12 positions match TRBD2. The CDR3 length is 15 residues. After removal of 3 bases from V and 5 bases from J, the junction contained 1 base not matched to a gene. From germline, CDR1 is LNHDA and CDR2 SQIVND (reference sequence). CDR3 residues: CASSMLAGGTGELFF. CDR3 coding DNA: TGTGCCAGTAGTATGCTAGCGGGAGGGACCGGGGAGCTGTTTTTT.

V and J are TRBV6-5 and TRBJ2-7; no clear D. Germline V gives CDR1 MNHEY, CDR2 SVGAGI. Trimming cost V 2 bases and J 0 bases, with 5 bases left between them. The CDR3 extends over 13 amino acids. CDR3 sequence: CASSYGASYEQYF. CDR3 DNA sequence: TGTGCCAGCAGTTACGGCGCCTCCTACGAGCAGTACTTC.

The chain combines TRBV28 with TRBJ1-5; the D is unclear. V was cut by 6 bases and J by 9 bases, with 12 bases left in between. Germline assignment: CDR1 MDHEN and CDR2 SYDVKM. CDR3 length: 12 amino acids. The CDR3 sequence is CASRTLGGPQHF. The CDR3 nucleotides read TGTGCCAGCAGGACTCTCGGTGGGCCCCAGCATTTT.

The chain combines TRBV19 with TRBJ2-3; D is possibly TRBD1 or TRBD2 (5 bases each). Germline V lookup: CDR1 LNHDA, CDR2 SQIVND (reference sequence). Trimming removed 0 bases at V and 6 bases at J, with 16 bases between. This CDR3 region has 16 residues. For the CDR3, the DNA is TGTGCCAGTAGTATAGACACCGGGACCCTTCGCGATACGCAGTATTTT. Translation gives CASSIDTGTLRDTQYF. Together with reference TRBV19 and TRBJ2-3, the CDR3 gives the full variable domain: DGGITQSPKYLFRKEGQNVTLSCEQNLNHDAMYWYRQDPGQGLRLIYYSQIVNDFQKGDIAEGYSVSREKKESFPLTVTSAQKNPTAFYLCASSIDTGTLRDTQYFGPGTRLTVL.

This chain joins TRBV7-9 and TRBJ1-1; TRBD1 agrees at 8 bases. Germline CDR1 is SEHNR and CDR2 is FQNEAQ (reference sequence). CDR3 length equals 14 residues. V shed 6 bases and J 2 bases; nucleotides not matched to a gene: 5. The CDR3 nucleotides are TGTGCCAGCAGAAGCGGACAGGGCAACACTGAAGCTTTCTTT. This codes for CASRSGQGNTEAFF.

This chain uses TRBV27 with TRBJ1-5; 8 bases agree with TRBD1. The CDR3 is 14 residues long. J lost 5 bases, V lost 4 bases, and 4 bases had no gene match. The germline gives CDR1 MNHEY, CDR2 SMNVEV (reference sequence). The CDR3 loop is CASSWTGFDQPQHF. The CDR3 coding sequence is TGTGCCAGCAGTTGGACAGGGTTTGATCAGCCCCAGCATTTT.

This clone showed up just once. The chain is built from TRBV28 and TRBJ2-5; 11 nucleotides align to TRBD2. CDR1 and CDR2 from the germline V gene are MDHEN and SYDVKM. V was clipped by 6 bases and J by 2 bases; unmatched bases: 8. The CDR3 is made up of 16 amino acids. The CDR3 here is CASSDTSGRGQETQYF. The CDR3 coding sequence is TGTGCCAGCAGCGACACTAGCGGGAGAGGTCAAGAGACCCAGTACTTC. Drawing the rest from reference TRBV28 and TRBJ2-5, the complete variable domain is DVKVTQSSRYLVKRTGEKVFLECVQDMDHENMFWYRQDPGLGLRLIYFSYDVKMKEKGDIPEGYSVSREKKERFSLILESASTNQTSMYLCASSDTSGRGQETQYFGPGTRLLVL.

The chain recombines TRBV10-3 with TRBJ2-1; 7 bases fit TRBD2. CDR3 length: 16 residues. V was clipped by 1 base and J by 1 base; unmatched bases: 4. Per the germline V gene, CDR1 is ENHRY and CDR2 is SYGVKD. CDR3 in DNA: TGTGCCATCAGTGAGTTGGCTAGCGGTTCCTACAATGAGCAGTTCTTC. As protein: CAISELASGSYNEQFF.

The V call is TRBV19, the J call TRBJ1-4; 12 positions agree with TRBD1. Germline CDR1 and CDR2: LNHDA and SQIVND (reference sequence). The CDR3 runs 15 residues. Trimming took 8 bases from V and 2 from J; bases not matched to a gene: 3. CDR3 in DNA: TGTGCCAGTGGGACAGGGGGCTTGACTAATGAAAAACTGTTTTTT. This gives the protein CASGTGGLTNEKLFF.

The chain has TRBV27 and TRBJ1-6; D ambiguous. The CDR3 covers 12 residues. From germline, CDR1 is MNHEY and CDR2 SMNVEV (reference sequence). V gave up 6 bases and J gave up 5 bases, with 5 bases separating them. CDR3: CASSSHNSPLHF. The CDR3 bases are TGTGCCAGCAGCTCGCATAATTCACCCCTCCACTTT.

In its sample, this clone was seen a few times. V and J are TRBV30 and TRBJ1-1, with a possible D match to TRBD1 (6 bases). Trimming pared 3 bases from V and 9 bases from J, leaving 8 bases between. This CDR3 comprises 10 residues. Germline loops: CDR1 GTSNPN, CDR2 SVGIG (reference sequence). The chain's CDR3 is CAWRGTKAFF. The CDR3 region has the DNA TGTGCCTGGAGAGGGACAAAAGCTTTCTTT. Together with reference TRBV30 and TRBJ1-1, the CDR3 gives the full variable domain: SQTIHQWPATLVQPVGSPLSLECTVEGTSNPNLYWYRQAAGRGLQLLFYSVGIGQISSEVPQNLSASRPQDRQFILSSKKLLLSDSGFYLCAWRGTKAFFGQGTRLTVV.

This chain joins TRBV25-1 and TRBJ2-1; TRBD1 aligns across 9 bases. The length of the CDR3 is 13 residues. Per the germline V gene, CDR1 is MGHDK and CDR2 is SYGVNS. With 6 bases clipped from V and 4 bases from J, the junction kept 1 base outside the gene matches. The CDR3 reads CASSDRGYNEQFF. CDR3 nucleotides: TGTGCCAGCAGCGACAGGGGGTACAATGAGCAGTTCTTC.

The chain has TRBV28 and TRBJ2-5; no clear D. The J call may be mistaken, given a closer DNA end match to TRBJ2-7. This CDR3 is built from 16 residues. The germline V gene has CDR1 MDHEN and CDR2 SYDVKM. As DNA, the CDR3 is TGTGCCAGCAGCCCTCCCGCCGGGTCCGCAAACTACGAGCAGTACTTC. Its protein product is CASSPPAGSANYEQYF.

A word on this clone: One end of the junction varies from germline; a read error may be responsible. The chain joins TRBV2 to TRBJ1-2; D not resolved. There are 11 residues in the CDR3. Per the germline V gene, CDR1 is SNHLY and CDR2 is FYNNEI. The CDR3 protein is CVSSPSDGYTF. The CDR3 DNA reads TGTGTCAGCTCACCCTCAGATGGCTACACCTTC.

This chain joins TRBV10-1 and TRBJ2-1, with 10 nucleotides matching TRBD2. V shed 3 bases, J shed 5 bases, and the junction held 16 bases outside the gene matches. Germline CDR1 reads WNHNN; CDR2 reads SYGVQD (reference sequence). The length of the CDR3 is 19 residues. The CDR3 loop reads CASSDFSLGALAGNNEQFF. Here the CDR3 DNA reads TGCGCCAGCAGTGACTTTTCTCTCGGGGCACTAGCGGGAAACAATGAGCAGTTCTTC.

V is TRBV27 and J is TRBJ2-3; the D gene is possibly TRBD2 (5 bases). Looked up from germline, CDR1 is MNHEY and CDR2 is SMNVEV (reference sequence). The CDR3 is 17 residues long. V dropped 3 bases and J dropped 0 bases, with 16 bases sitting between them. The CDR3 reads CASSFGPSSLSTDTQYF. CDR3 DNA: TGTGCCAGCAGTTTTGGTCCTAGCTCCCTTAGCACAGATACGCAGTATTTT.

This clone was counted between two and nine times. J is TRBJ1-1 and V is TRBV5-6; D is uncertain. V was cut by 4 bases and J by 8 bases, with 12 bases left in between. The CDR3 has 12 amino acids. CDR1 SGHDT and CDR2 YYEEEE come from the germline V gene. DNA of the CDR3: TGTGCCAGCAGCCAGGTTCCAGACGAAGCTTTCTTT. Protein sequence: CASSQVPDEAFF.

CDR3 sequence reads: CSVETGGPNEQYF. As DNA, the CDR3 is TGCAGCGTTGAGACAGGGGGTCCGAACGAGCAGTACTTC. This chain joins TRBV29-1 and TRBJ2-7; the match to TRBD1 covers 9 bases. Germline lookup yields CDR1 SQVTM and CDR2 ANQGSEA. The J segment lost 5 bases and the V segment lost 3 bases, leaving 5 bases of the junction unmatched. The CDR3 extends over 13 amino acids.

This chain links TRBV19 with TRBJ1-1; TRBD1 aligns across 7 bases. CDR1 LNHDA and CDR2 SQIVND come from the germline V gene (reference sequence). Losses at the gene ends were 5 bases for V and 0 bases for J; bases not matched to a gene: 6. This CDR3 is 15 amino acids long. The CDR3 sequence is CASSLTGTLNTEAFF. The CDR3 DNA sequence: TGTGCCAGTAGTTTGACAGGGACTCTGAACACTGAAGCTTTCTTT. The full variable domain, its missing parts supplied by reference TRBV19 and TRBJ1-1, is DGGITQSPKYLFRKEGQNVTLSCEQNLNHDAMYWYRQDPGQGLRLIYYSQIVNDFQKGDIAEGYSVSREKKESFPLTVTSAQKNPTAFYLCASSLTGTLNTEAFFGQGTRLTVV.

The chain recombines TRBV5-4 with TRBJ2-1, with 10 bases aligning to TRBD2. The germline V gene encodes CDR1 SGHNT and CDR2 YYREEE (reference sequence). The junction had 2 bases not matched to a gene; V was cut back by 0 bases and J by 5 bases. The CDR3 covers 15 residues. The CDR3 here is CASSLVLAGDNEQFF. The CDR3 DNA follows: TGTGCCAGCAGCTTGGTTCTAGCGGGAGACAATGAGCAGTTCTTC.

V and J are TRBV7-9 and TRBJ2-4; 7 nucleotides agree with TRBD1. Losses at the gene ends were 2 bases for V and 6 bases for J; bases not matched to a gene: 13. Germline V gene lookup returns CDR1 SEHNR and CDR2 FQNEAQ (reference sequence). The CDR3 covers 17 residues. CDR3 bases: TGTGCCAGCAGCTTAAGTCTGGTACAGGGGACATTAAACATTCAGTACTTC. This codes for CASSLSLVQGTLNIQYF.